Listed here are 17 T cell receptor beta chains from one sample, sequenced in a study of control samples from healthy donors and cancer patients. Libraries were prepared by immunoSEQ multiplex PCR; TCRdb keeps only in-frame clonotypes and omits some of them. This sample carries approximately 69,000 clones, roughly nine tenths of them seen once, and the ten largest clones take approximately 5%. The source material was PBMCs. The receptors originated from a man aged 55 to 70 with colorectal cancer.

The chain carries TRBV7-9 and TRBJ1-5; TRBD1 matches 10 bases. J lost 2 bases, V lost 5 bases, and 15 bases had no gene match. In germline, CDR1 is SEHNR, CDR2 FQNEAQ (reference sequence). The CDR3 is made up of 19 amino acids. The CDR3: CASSLGATGGREGNQPQHF. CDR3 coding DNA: TGTGCCAGCAGCCTTGGAGCGACAGGGGGCAGGGAGGGCAATCAGCCCCAGCATTTT.

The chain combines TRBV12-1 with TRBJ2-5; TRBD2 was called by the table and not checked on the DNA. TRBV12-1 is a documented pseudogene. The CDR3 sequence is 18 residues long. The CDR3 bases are TGTGCCAGCAGCTTCGGACTAGCGGGGGCACGGTTCGGTGGGACCCAGTACTTC. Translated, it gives CASSFGLAGARFGGTQYF.

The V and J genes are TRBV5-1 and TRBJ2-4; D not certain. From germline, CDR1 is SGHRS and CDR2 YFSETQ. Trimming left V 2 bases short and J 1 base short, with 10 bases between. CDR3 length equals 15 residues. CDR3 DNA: TGCGCCAGCAGCTTTTTGGGCCTGGCCAAAAACATTCAGTACTTC. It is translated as CASSFLGLAKNIQYF.

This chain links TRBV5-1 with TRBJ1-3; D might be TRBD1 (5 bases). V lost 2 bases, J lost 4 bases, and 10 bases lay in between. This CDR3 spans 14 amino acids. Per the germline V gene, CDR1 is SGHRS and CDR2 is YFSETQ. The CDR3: CASSLGTPGNTIYF. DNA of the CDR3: TGCGCCAGCAGCTTAGGGACCCCCGGAAACACCATATATTTT. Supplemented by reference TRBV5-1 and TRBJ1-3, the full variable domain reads KAGVTQTPRYLIKTRGQQVTLSCSPISGHRSVSWYQQTPGQGLQFLFEYFSETQRNKGNFPGRFSGRQFSNSRSEMNVSTLELGDSALYLCASSLGTPGNTIYFGEGSWLTVV.

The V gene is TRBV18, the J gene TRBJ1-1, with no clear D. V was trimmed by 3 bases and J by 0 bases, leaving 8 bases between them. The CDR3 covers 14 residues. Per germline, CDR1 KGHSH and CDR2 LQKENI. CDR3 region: CASSPTNMNTEAFF. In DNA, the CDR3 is TGTGCCAGCTCACCCACGAACATGAACACTGAAGCTTTCTTT. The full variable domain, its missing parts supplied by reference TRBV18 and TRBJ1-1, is NAGVMQNPRHLVRRRGQEARLRCSPMKGHSHVYWYRQLPEEGLKFMVYLQKENIIDESGMPKERFSAEFPKEGPSILRIQQVVRGDSAAYFCASSPTNMNTEAFFGQGTRLTVV.

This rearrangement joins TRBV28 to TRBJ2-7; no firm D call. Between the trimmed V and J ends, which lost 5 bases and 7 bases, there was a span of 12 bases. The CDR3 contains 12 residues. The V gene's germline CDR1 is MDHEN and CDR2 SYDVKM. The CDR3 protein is CASSTRIGEQYF. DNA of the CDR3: TGTGCCAGCAGTACAAGGATCGGGGAGCAGTACTTC.

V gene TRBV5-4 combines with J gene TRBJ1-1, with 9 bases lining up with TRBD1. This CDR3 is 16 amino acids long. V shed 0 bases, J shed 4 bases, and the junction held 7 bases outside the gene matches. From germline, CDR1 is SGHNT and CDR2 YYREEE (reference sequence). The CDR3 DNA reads TGTGCCAGCAGCTTGGATCGGGACAGGGAGGGCACTGAAGCTTTCTTT. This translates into CASSLDRDREGTEAFF.

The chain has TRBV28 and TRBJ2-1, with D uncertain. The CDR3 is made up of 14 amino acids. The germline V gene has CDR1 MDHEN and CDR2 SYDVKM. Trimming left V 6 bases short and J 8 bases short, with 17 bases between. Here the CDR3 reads CASSNPPPIHEQFF. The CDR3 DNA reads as TGTGCCAGCAGCAACCCTCCACCTATACATGAGCAGTTCTTC.

CDR3 region: CASSLTGARGLYEQYF. The CDR3 DNA reads as TGTGCCAGCAGTTTAACTGGGGCCCGGGGGCTTTACGAGCAGTACTTC. The chain recombines TRBV27 with TRBJ2-7; D may correspond to TRBD1 or TRBD2 (6 bases each). Germline CDR1 is MNHEY and CDR2 is SMNVEV (reference sequence). Trimming shortened V by 2 bases and J by 4 bases, and 18 bases separated the two germline ends. The CDR3 consists of 16 residues.

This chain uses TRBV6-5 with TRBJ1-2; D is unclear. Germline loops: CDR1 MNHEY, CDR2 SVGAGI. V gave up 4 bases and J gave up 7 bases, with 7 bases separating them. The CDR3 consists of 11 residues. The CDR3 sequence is CASSFDFGYTF. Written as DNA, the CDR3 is TGTGCCAGCAGTTTTGACTTTGGCTACACCTTC.

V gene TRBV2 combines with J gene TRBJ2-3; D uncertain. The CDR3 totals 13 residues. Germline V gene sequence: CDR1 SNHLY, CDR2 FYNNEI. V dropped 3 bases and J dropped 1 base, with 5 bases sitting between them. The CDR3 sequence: CASSDARTDTQYF. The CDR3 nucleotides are TGTGCCAGCAGTGATGCACGCACAGATACGCAGTATTTT.

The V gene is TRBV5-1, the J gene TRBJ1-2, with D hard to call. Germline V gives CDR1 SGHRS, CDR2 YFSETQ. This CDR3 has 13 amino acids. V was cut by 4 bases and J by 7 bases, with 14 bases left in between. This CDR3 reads CASSPDLGIGYTF. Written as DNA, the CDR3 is TGCGCCAGCAGCCCCGACCTAGGGATTGGCTACACCTTC.

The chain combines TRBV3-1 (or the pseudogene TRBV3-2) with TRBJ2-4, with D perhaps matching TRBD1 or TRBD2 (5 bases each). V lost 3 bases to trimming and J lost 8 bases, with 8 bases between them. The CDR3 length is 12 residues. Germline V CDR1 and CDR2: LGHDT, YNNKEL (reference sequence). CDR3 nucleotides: TGTGCCAGCAGCCACCGAGGGGACATTCAGTACTTC. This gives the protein CASSHRGDIQYF.

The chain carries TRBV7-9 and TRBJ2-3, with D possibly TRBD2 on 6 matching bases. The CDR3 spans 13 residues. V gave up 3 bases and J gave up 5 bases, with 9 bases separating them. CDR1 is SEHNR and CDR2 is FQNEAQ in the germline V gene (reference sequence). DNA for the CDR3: TGTGCCAGCAGCTTTATGGAGGGAGATACGCAGTATTTT. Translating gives CASSFMEGDTQYF.

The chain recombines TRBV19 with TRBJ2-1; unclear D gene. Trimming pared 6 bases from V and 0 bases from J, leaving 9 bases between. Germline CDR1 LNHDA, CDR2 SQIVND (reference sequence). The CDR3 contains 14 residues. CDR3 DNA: TGTGCCAGTAGAGGGCGCCTCTCCTACAATGAGCAGTTCTTC. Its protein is CASRGRLSYNEQFF.

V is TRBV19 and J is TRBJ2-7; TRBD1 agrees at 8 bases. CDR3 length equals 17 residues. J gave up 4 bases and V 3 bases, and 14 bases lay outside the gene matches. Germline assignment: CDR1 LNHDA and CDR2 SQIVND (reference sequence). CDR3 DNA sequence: TGTGCCAGTAGTATCTCCCCATACAGGGGGGCGCCTTACGAGCAGTACTTC. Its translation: CASSISPYRGAPYEQYF. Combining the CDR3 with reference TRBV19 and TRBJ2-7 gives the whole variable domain DGGITQSPKYLFRKEGQNVTLSCEQNLNHDAMYWYRQDPGQGLRLIYYSQIVNDFQKGDIAEGYSVSREKKESFPLTVTSAQKNPTAFYLCASSISPYRGAPYEQYFGPGTRLTVT.

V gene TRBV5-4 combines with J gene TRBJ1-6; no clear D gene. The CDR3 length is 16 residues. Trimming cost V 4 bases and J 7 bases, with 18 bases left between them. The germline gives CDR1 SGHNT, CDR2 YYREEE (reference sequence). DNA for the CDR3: TGTGCCAGCAGCATCCCGGGCAGAAATTTAAATTCACCCCTCCACTTT. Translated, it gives CASSIPGRNLNSPLHF.